Each of the 9 T cell receptor beta chains below was sequenced from the same sample in a study of blood T cell repertoires in COVID-19. The table came from immunoSEQ multiplex PCR; TCRdb's copy has only in-frame clones and leaves some out. The data hold 95,000 to 120,000 clones, with 85% to 90% observed a single time. Sequencing used peripheral blood. The receptor set was obtained from a woman aged 50 to 60 with acute or convalescent COVID-19.

This chain's CDR3 is CASSFSPADGYTF. As DNA, the CDR3 is TGTGCCAGCAGTTTCAGCCCCGCGGATGGCTACACCTTC. The genes are TRBV12-3 or TRBV12-4 and TRBJ1-2; D not resolved. Trimming removed 3 bases at V and 6 bases at J, with 11 bases between. The CDR3 covers 13 residues.

The J gene is TRBJ1-3, the V gene TRBV11-2; maybe TRBD1 (6 bases). Germline assignment: CDR1 SGHAT and CDR2 FQNNGV. The V and J ends lost 5 bases and 2 bases respectively, with 7 bases between them. This CDR3 has 13 residues. CDR3 sequence: CASSTGPGNTIYF. DNA for the CDR3: TGTGCCAGCAGCACAGGGCCTGGAAACACCATATATTTT.

This chain links TRBV28 with TRBJ1-1; TRBD1 matches at 12 bases. This CDR3 contains 20 residues. Unmatched junction bases numbered 14, after V lost 3 bases and J lost 0 bases. Germline-derived CDR1 and CDR2 are MDHEN and SYDVKM. CDR3 in amino acids: CASSFISGPGQGALNTEAFF. The CDR3 DNA follows: TGTGCCAGCAGTTTTATTAGTGGACCGGGACAGGGGGCCTTGAACACTGAAGCTTTCTTT.

V gene TRBV5-1 combines with J gene TRBJ2-1; TRBD2 aligns across 7 bases. V trimming: 0 bases; J trimming: 9 bases; junction bases outside the gene matches: 3. Germline V CDR1 and CDR2: SGHRS, YFSETQ. This CDR3 has 13 amino acids. CDR3: CASSLAGEGEQFF. The CDR3 DNA reads as TGCGCCAGCAGCTTGGCCGGGGAGGGTGAGCAGTTCTTC.

The chain recombines TRBV18 with TRBJ1-3; 9 bases fit TRBD1. The germline gives CDR1 KGHSH, CDR2 LQKENI. The CDR3 spans 16 residues. The trim removed 6 bases at V and 4 bases at J, leaving 10 bases unmatched. CDR3 DNA sequence: TGTGCCAGCTCTTCCGAGACAGGGGGGCTCGGAAACACCATATATTTT. The encoded protein is CASSSETGGLGNTIYF.

This chain links TRBV20-1 with TRBJ1-1; D uncertain. Trimming took off 6 bases at V and 4 bases at J, with 15 bases between the two ends. The CDR3 spans 13 residues. Per the germline V gene, CDR1 is DFQATT and CDR2 is SNEGSKA (reference sequence). In DNA form, the CDR3 reads TGCAGTGCCAGTAGGAGGGCGAGCACTGAAGCTTTCTTT. Its protein product is CSASRRASTEAFF.

The chain is built from TRBV5-6 and TRBJ2-3; D possibly corresponds to TRBD2 (5 bases). Germline V gene data show CDR1 as SGHDT and CDR2 as YYEEEE. The CDR3 runs 15 residues. V was pared by 0 bases and J by 0 bases, with 8 bases between. DNA for the CDR3: TGTGCCAGCAGCTTGGTTCGCGGGAGCACAGATACGCAGTATTTT. Protein product: CASSLVRGSTDTQYF.

The chain carries TRBV7-6 and TRBJ2-2; D perhaps matches TRBD2 (6 bases). CDR3 length: 16 residues. V lost 2 bases to trimming and J lost 1 base, with 11 bases between them. The germline gives CDR1 SGHVS, CDR2 FNYEAQ. CDR3 sequence: CASSLIIAENTGELFF. DNA for the CDR3: TGTGCCAGCAGCTTAATTATAGCGGAGAACACCGGGGAGCTGTTTTTT.

This chain joins TRBV20-1 and TRBJ2-7, with 12 bases lining up with TRBD2. The CDR3 runs 14 residues. The germline gives CDR1 DFQATT, CDR2 SNEGSKA (reference sequence). With V trimmed by 3 bases and J by 3 bases, 3 bases remained unmatched. DNA of the CDR3: TGCAGTGCTAGTTGGACTAGCGGGGTCTACGAGCAGTACTTC. Translation gives CSASWTSGVYEQYF.